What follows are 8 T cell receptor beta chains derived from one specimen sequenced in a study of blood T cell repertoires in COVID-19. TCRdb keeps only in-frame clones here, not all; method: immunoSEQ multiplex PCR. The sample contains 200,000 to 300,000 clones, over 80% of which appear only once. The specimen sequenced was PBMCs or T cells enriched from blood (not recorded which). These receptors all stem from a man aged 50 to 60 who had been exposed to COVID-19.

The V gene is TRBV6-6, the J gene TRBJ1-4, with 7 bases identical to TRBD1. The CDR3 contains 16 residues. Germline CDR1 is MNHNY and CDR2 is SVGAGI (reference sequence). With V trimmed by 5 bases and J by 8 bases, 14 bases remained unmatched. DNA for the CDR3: TGTGCCAGCAGTGGCGCCGACAGGGAATACTACGAAAAACTGTTTTTT. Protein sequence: CASSGADREYYEKLFF.

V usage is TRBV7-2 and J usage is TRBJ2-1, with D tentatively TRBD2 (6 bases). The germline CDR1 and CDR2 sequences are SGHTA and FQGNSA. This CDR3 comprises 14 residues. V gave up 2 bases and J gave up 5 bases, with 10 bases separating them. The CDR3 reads CASSLRRGNNEQFF. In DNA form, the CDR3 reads TGTGCCAGCAGCTTAAGGCGGGGTAACAATGAGCAGTTCTTC.

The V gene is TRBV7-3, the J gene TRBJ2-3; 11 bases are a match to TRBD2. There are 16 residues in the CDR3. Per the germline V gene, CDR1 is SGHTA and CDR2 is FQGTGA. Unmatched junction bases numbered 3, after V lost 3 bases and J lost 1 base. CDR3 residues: CASSFGLAGRTDTQYF. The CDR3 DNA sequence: TGTGCCAGCAGCTTCGGACTAGCGGGCCGCACAGATACGCAGTATTTT.

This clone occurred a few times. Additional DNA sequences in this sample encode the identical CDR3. CDR3 sequence reads: CASSLGQASGNTIYF. CDR3 sequence (DNA): TGTGCCAGCAGCCTCGGACAGGCCTCTGGAAACACCATATATTTT. The chain joins TRBV3-1 (or the pseudogene TRBV3-2) to TRBJ1-3, with 7 nucleotides matching TRBD1. The CDR3 covers 15 residues. The germline gives CDR1 LGHDT, CDR2 YNNKEL (reference sequence). The V gene end was trimmed by 4 bases and the J gene end by 0 bases; junction bases not matched to a gene: 3.

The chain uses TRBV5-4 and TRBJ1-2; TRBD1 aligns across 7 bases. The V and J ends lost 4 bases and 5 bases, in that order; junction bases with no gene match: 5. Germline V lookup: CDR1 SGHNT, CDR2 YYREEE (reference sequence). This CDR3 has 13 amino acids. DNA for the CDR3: TGTGCCAGCAGCCCCGACAGGGATTATGGCTACACCTTC. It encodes CASSPDRDYGYTF.

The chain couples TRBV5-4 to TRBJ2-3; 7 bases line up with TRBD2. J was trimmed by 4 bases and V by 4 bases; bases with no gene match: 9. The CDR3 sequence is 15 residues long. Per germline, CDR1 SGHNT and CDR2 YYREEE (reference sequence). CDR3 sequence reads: CASSGGGDLSDTQYF. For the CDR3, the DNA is TGTGCCAGCAGCGGCGGGGGAGACCTGTCAGATACGCAGTATTTT.

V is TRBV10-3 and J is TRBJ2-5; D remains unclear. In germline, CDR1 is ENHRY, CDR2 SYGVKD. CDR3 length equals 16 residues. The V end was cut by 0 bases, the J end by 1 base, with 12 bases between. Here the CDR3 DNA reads TGTGCCATCAGTGAGTCGACATGGTACACCCAAGAGACCCAGTACTTC. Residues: CAISESTWYTQETQYF.

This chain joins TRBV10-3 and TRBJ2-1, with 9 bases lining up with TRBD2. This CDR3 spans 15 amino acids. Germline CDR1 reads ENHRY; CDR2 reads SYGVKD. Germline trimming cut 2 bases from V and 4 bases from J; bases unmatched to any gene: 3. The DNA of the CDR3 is TGTGCCATCAGTGAGCGGCGGGAGGGGTACAATGAGCAGTTCTTC. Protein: CAISERREGYNEQFF.